A single sample gave rise to the 28 T cell receptor beta chains below, sequenced in a study of OX40 agonist ivuxolimab in advanced cancers. TCRdb's table, derived via immunoSEQ multiplex PCR, lists solely in-frame clones and lacks some. This repertoire shows 55,000 to 70,000 clones, over 85% found once; its top ten account for 1% to 1.2%. The sequenced sample was CD4+ or CD8+ T cells sorted from blood, obtained in a trial of the OX40 agonist ivuxolimab. Source of these receptors: an adult with an advanced solid tumor such as melanoma, head and neck, liver or kidney cancer.

This clone has more than one count but fewer than ten. The J gene is TRBJ2-5, the V gene TRBV5-4; D might be TRBD2 (9 bases). CDR1 is SGHNT, CDR2 YYREEE, per germline (reference sequence). The CDR3 length is 14 residues. With 6 bases removed from V and 7 bases from J, the gap between germline ends came to 19 bases. Here the CDR3 reads CASTDSSGTGTQYF. As DNA, the CDR3 is TGTGCCAGCACCGATTCTAGCGGGACAGGGACCCAGTACTTC. The full variable domain, in which reference TRBV5-4 and TRBJ2-5 provide the parts outside the CDR3, is ETGVTQSPTHLIKTRGQQVTLRCSSQSGHNTVSWYQQALGQGPQFIFQYYREEENGRGNFPPRFSGLQFPNYSSELNVNALELDDSALYLCASTDSSGTGTQYFGPGTRLLVL.

V and J are TRBV2 and TRBJ1-1; possibly TRBD1 for D (6 bases). Germline values: CDR1 SNHLY, CDR2 FYNNEI. The CDR3 is 15 amino acids. V gave up 1 base and J gave up 4 bases, with 13 bases separating them. CDR3: CASSEVQGRSTEAFF. The CDR3 coding sequence is TGTGCCAGCAGTGAAGTACAGGGTCGTAGCACTGAAGCTTTCTTT.

V gene TRBV2 combines with J gene TRBJ1-2; 8 positions match TRBD1. CDR3 length equals 12 residues. After removal of 6 bases from V and 4 bases from J, the junction contained 1 base not matched to a gene. CDR1 and CDR2 (germline): SNHLY, FYNNEI. CDR3 sequence: CASSQGAYGYTF. CDR3 bases: TGTGCCAGCAGCCAGGGGGCCTATGGCTACACCTTC.

V gene TRBV10-3 combines with J gene TRBJ2-1; no clear D gene. Germline CDR1 ENHRY, CDR2 SYGVKD. The CDR3 is 11 amino acids. The ends were cut back, 4 bases at V and 5 bases at J, with 3 bases in the middle. CDR3 loop: CAISANNEQFF. CDR3 coding DNA: TGTGCCATCAGTGCGAACAATGAGCAGTTCTTC.

The V and J genes are TRBV6-1 and TRBJ2-5; no reliable D call. The germline CDR1 and CDR2 sequences are MNHNS and SASEGT. Between the trimmed V and J ends, which lost 8 bases and 5 bases, there was a span of 9 bases. This CDR3 comprises 11 residues. This chain's CDR3 is CASLRSETQYF. CDR3 nucleotide sequence: TGTGCCAGCCTGAGATCCGAGACCCAGTACTTC.

The V call is TRBV5-1, the J call TRBJ1-3; no firm D call. Trimming removed 5 bases from V and 0 bases from J, with 6 bases in between. The length of the CDR3 is 13 residues. Per germline, CDR1 SGHRS and CDR2 YFSETQ. CDR3 in DNA: TGCGCCAGCAGTCCCTCCTCTGGAAACACCATATATTTT. Residues: CASSPSSGNTIYF. The full variable domain, rest sourced from reference TRBV5-1 and TRBJ1-3, is KAGVTQTPRYLIKTRGQQVTLSCSPISGHRSVSWYQQTPGQGLQFLFEYFSETQRNKGNFPGRFSGRQFSNSRSEMNVSTLELGDSALYLCASSPSSGNTIYFGEGSWLTVV.

Notes on this clone: The same CDR3 can be traced to other DNA sequences in this sample. The J gene is TRBJ2-5, the V gene TRBV5-1; 7 bases line up with TRBD1. The CDR3 contains 14 residues. Germline V gives CDR1 SGHRS, CDR2 YFSETQ. With V trimmed by 2 bases and J by 5 bases, 6 bases remained unmatched. CDR3 amino acids: CASSLGQAQETQYF. CDR3 DNA: TGCGCCAGCAGCTTAGGACAGGCACAGGAGACCCAGTACTTC.

This clone appeared once. The genes are TRBV5-1 and TRBJ2-3; D gene ambiguous. V was shortened by 0 bases and J by 1 base, with 3 bases between the two germline ends. The CDR3 loop spans 13 amino acids. Germline lookup yields CDR1 SGHRS and CDR2 YFSETQ. In DNA form, the CDR3 reads TGCGCCAGCAGCTTGGACCGCACAGATACGCAGTATTTT. Translating gives CASSLDRTDTQYF.

V and J are TRBV5-4 and TRBJ1-1; D gene uncertain. V gave up 0 bases and J gave up 4 bases, with 13 bases separating them. CDR3 length: 15 amino acids. Germline lookup yields CDR1 SGHNT and CDR2 YYREEE (reference sequence). As DNA, the CDR3 is TGTGCCAGCAGCTTGGGTGGCAGCCGGGGCACTGAAGCTTTCTTT. Amino acid sequence: CASSLGGSRGTEAFF.

This chain joins TRBV7-9 and TRBJ2-7; D is unclear. This CDR3 comprises 14 residues. V dropped 2 bases and J dropped 0 bases, with 8 bases sitting between them. Germline V gene sequence: CDR1 SEHNR, CDR2 FQNEAQ (reference sequence). The DNA of the CDR3 is TGTGCCAGCAGCTTATCTGCAAGCTCCTACGAGCAGTACTTC. Its translation is CASSLSASSYEQYF.

The rearrangement joins TRBV7-2 to TRBJ1-2, with D possibly TRBD1 on 5 matching bases. CDR3 length: 13 residues. In germline, CDR1 is SGHTA, CDR2 FQGNSA. The V end lost 5 bases, the J end lost 2 bases, and 9 bases lay between the germline ends. The CDR3 region has the DNA TGTGCCAGCAGCCCCCAGGGAAACTATGGCTACACCTTC. Its protein is CASSPQGNYGYTF.

CDR3 protein: CASTPGGGTDTQYF. The CDR3 DNA reads as TGCGCCAGCACCCCAGGGGGCGGCACAGATACGCAGTATTTT. The chain has TRBV5-1 and TRBJ2-3; the match to TRBD1 covers 8 bases. The junction had 4 bases not matched to a gene; V was cut back by 6 bases and J by 1 base. The CDR3 consists of 14 residues. CDR1 SGHRS and CDR2 YFSETQ come from the germline V gene.

This clone was counted once. The chain uses TRBV5-1 and TRBJ1-1; 8 nucleotides line up with TRBD1. J was trimmed by 1 base and V by 4 bases; bases with no gene match: 3. The CDR3 runs to 14 residues. Germline values: CDR1 SGHRS, CDR2 YFSETQ. The DNA of the CDR3 is TGCGCCAGCAGCACCGGGACAGGGAACACTGAAGCTTTCTTT. Residues: CASSTGTGNTEAFF. Variable domain in full (rest from reference TRBV5-1 and TRBJ1-1): KAGVTQTPRYLIKTRGQQVTLSCSPISGHRSVSWYQQTPGQGLQFLFEYFSETQRNKGNFPGRFSGRQFSNSRSEMNVSTLELGDSALYLCASSTGTGNTEAFFGQGTRLTVV.

This clone was seen only once. The gene calls are TRBV4-1 and TRBJ2-1, with 7 bases lining up with TRBD2. The CDR3 has 12 residues. J lost 10 bases, V lost 0 bases, and 0 bases had no gene match. The germline CDR1 and CDR2 sequences are MGHRA and YSYEKL. The CDR3 DNA is TGCGCCAGCAGCCAAGACGGGGGGGAGCAGTTCTTC. Its translation is CASSQDGGEQFF.

The V and J genes are TRBV4-2 and TRBJ1-4; TRBD1 is a possible D gene (5 bases). The CDR3 length is 15 residues. V gave up 1 base and J gave up 8 bases, with 14 bases separating them. Germline assignment: CDR1 LGHNA and CDR2 YNFKEQ. The chain's CDR3 is CASSQAMQGREKLFF. Here the CDR3 DNA reads TGTGCCAGCAGCCAAGCGATGCAGGGAAGGGAAAAACTGTTTTTT.

The chain is built from TRBV11-2 and TRBJ1-6; 10 nucleotides line up with TRBD1. The CDR3 contains 14 residues. With 5 bases clipped from V and 10 bases from J, the junction kept 5 bases outside the gene matches. Germline lookup yields CDR1 SGHAT and CDR2 FQNNGV. The CDR3 sequence is CASSLGQGQSPLHF. CDR3 DNA sequence: TGTGCCAGCAGCCTGGGACAGGGGCAGTCACCCCTCCACTTT.

The chain employs TRBV7-9 and TRBJ1-1, with 7 positions matching TRBD1. Germline V lookup: CDR1 SEHNR, CDR2 FQNEAQ (reference sequence). The CDR3 spans 16 residues. J was trimmed by 6 bases and V by 3 bases; bases with no gene match: 13. CDR3 DNA sequence: TGTGCCAGCAGCTTGTTTTTAGGGGGCAGTAGGGCTGAAGCTTTCTTT. Protein sequence: CASSLFLGGSRAEAFF.

The chain joins TRBV7-1 to TRBJ2-7; 7 positions match TRBD1. TRBV7-1 is given ORF status, its function remaining uncertain. V was pared by 5 bases and J by 0 bases, with 4 bases of the junction left unmatched. The CDR3 runs to 14 residues. CDR3 coding DNA: TGTGCCAGCAGCCCACAGGGGTTCTCCTACGAGCAGTACTTC. Residues: CASSPQGFSYEQYF.

The chain carries TRBV6-1 and TRBJ1-5; D call uncertain. CDR1 and CDR2 from the germline V gene are MNHNS and SASEGT. Trimming took 4 bases from V and 5 from J, leaving 9 bases between them. This CDR3 comprises 13 residues. Written as DNA, the CDR3 is TGTGCCAGCAGTGGTAGATCCGATCAGCCCCAGCATTTT. Residues: CASSGRSDQPQHF.

The gene calls are TRBV18 and TRBJ2-7; D not resolved. Germline V gene sequence: CDR1 KGHSH, CDR2 LQKENI. The CDR3 contains 14 residues. Trimming cost V 4 bases and J 3 bases, with 13 bases left between them. The CDR3 nucleotides read TGTGCCAGCTCACTTCTGGGCCGTAGCTACGAGCAGTACTTC. This sequence encodes CASSLLGRSYEQYF.

The genes are TRBV5-1 and TRBJ2-4, with D possibly TRBD1 on 6 matching bases. Trimming shortened V by 4 bases and J by 5 bases, and 13 bases separated the two germline ends. From germline, CDR1 is SGHRS and CDR2 YFSETQ. This CDR3 spans 14 amino acids. The CDR3 region is CASSTQGSQNIQYF. CDR3 nucleotide sequence: TGCGCCAGCAGCACTCAGGGGTCCCAAAACATTCAGTACTTC.

The V gene is TRBV7-9, the J gene TRBJ2-1; maybe TRBD1 (5 bases). Germline CDR1 SEHNR, CDR2 FQNEAQ (reference sequence). V was pared by 1 base and J by 7 bases, with 11 bases between. This CDR3 is 14 amino acids long. CDR3 sequence reads: CASSLGPGANEQFF. In DNA, the CDR3 is TGTGCCAGCAGCTTAGGGCCTGGGGCGAATGAGCAGTTCTTC. Filled out from reference TRBV7-9 and TRBJ2-1, the complete variable domain reads DTGVSQNPRHKITKRGQNVTFRCDPISEHNRLYWYRQTLGQGPEFLTYFQNEAQLEKSRLLSDRFSAERPKGSFSTLEIQRTEQGDSAMYLCASSLGPGANEQFFGPGTRLTVL.

CDR3 coding DNA: TGTGCCAGCAGTTTGCGGCAGCGGTTCACCGGGGAGCTGTTTTTT. It codes for CASSLRQRFTGELFF. The V gene is TRBV28, the J gene TRBJ2-2; D perhaps matches TRBD2 (5 bases). With 3 bases removed from V and 4 bases from J, the gap between germline ends came to 12 bases. Germline-derived CDR1 and CDR2 are MDHEN and SYDVKM. The CDR3 extends over 15 amino acids.

The rearrangement uses TRBV19 and TRBJ2-6; D call uncertain. V shed 5 bases and J shed 6 bases, with 8 bases lying between them. The CDR3 extends over 13 amino acids. CDR1 and CDR2 (germline): LNHDA, SQIVND (reference sequence). CDR3 nucleotide sequence: TGTGCCAGTAGTTCCCGTGAGGCCAACGTCCTGACTTTC. Translated: CASSSREANVLTF.

The CDR3 here is CASSLKTSGGYNEQFF. Written as DNA, the CDR3 is TGTGCCAGCAGCTTGAAGACTAGCGGGGGTTACAATGAGCAGTTCTTC. V is TRBV5-6 and J is TRBJ2-1, with 12 bases matching TRBD2. This CDR3 has 16 amino acids. The germline V gene encodes CDR1 SGHDT and CDR2 YYEEEE. V trimming: 1 base; J trimming: 4 bases; junction bases outside the gene matches: 3. Looking up the rest from reference TRBV5-6 and TRBJ2-1 gives the full variable domain: DAGVTQSPTHLIKTRGQQVTLRCSPKSGHDTVSWYQQALGQGPQFIFQYYEEEERQRGNFPDRFSGHQFPNYSSELNVNALLLGDSALYLCASSLKTSGGYNEQFFGPGTRLTVL.

The chain recombines TRBV13 with TRBJ2-3; D is tentatively TRBD1 or TRBD2 (5 bases each). Trimming stripped 0 bases from V and 4 bases from J, with 14 bases between. Germline V CDR1 and CDR2: PRHDT, FYEKMQ (reference sequence). There are 16 residues in the CDR3. For the CDR3, the DNA is TGTGCCAGCAGCTTAGGGTCATTCCGAGGGGCAGATACGCAGTATTTT. Its protein is CASSLGSFRGADTQYF.

V usage is TRBV18 and J usage is TRBJ2-2; 9 bases agree with TRBD1. The J segment lost 6 bases and the V segment lost 3 bases, leaving 8 bases of the junction unmatched. The CDR3 runs 16 residues. In germline, CDR1 is KGHSH, CDR2 LQKENI. The CDR3 loop is CASSPTTGGSAGELFF. The CDR3 nucleotides are TGTGCCAGCTCACCGACTACAGGGGGCAGCGCCGGGGAGCTGTTTTTT.

The genes are TRBV6-5 and TRBJ1-2; 9 bases match TRBD1. Germline-derived CDR1 and CDR2 are MNHEY and SVGAGI. This CDR3 has 13 amino acids. Losses at the gene ends were 5 bases for V and 6 bases for J; bases not matched to a gene: 4. The CDR3 DNA is TGTGCCAGCAGTCCCGGGACAGGGAATGGCTACACCTTC. Residues: CASSPGTGNGYTF.